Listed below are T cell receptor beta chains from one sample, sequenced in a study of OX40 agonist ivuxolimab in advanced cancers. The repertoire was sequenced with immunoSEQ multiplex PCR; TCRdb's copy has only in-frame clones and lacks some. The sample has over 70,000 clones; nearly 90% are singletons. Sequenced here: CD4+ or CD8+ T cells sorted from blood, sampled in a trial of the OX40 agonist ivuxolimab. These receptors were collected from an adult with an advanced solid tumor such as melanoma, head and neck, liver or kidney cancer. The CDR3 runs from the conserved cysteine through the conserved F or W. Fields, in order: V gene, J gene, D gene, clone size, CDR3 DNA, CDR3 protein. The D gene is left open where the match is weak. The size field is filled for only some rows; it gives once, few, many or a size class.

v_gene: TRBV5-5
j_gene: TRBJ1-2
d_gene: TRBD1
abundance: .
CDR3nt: TGTGCCAGCAGCTCCGGACAGGGGGCGGGTGGCTACACCTTC
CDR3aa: CASSSGQGAGGYTF

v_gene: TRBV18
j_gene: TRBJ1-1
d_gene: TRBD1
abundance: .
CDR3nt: TGTGCCAGCTCACCACCTGATGGGACAGGGAAGAACACTGAAGCTTTCTTT
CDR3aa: CASSPPDGTGKNTEAFF

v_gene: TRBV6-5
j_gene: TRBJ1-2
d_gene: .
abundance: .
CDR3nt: TGTGCCAGCAGTTACCGTCTGGACAGAGACTATGGCTACACCTTC
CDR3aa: CASSYRLDRDYGYTF

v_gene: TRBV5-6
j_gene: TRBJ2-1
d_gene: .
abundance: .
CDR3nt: TGTGCCAGCAGCCAACGGTGGAATGAGCAGTTCTTC
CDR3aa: CASSQRWNEQFF

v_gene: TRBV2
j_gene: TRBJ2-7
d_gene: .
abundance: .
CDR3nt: TGTGCCAGCAGTGGAACGGCCTCCTACGAGCAGTACTTC
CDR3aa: CASSGTASYEQYF

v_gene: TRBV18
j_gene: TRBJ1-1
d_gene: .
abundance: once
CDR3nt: TGTGCCAGCTCACCATTGGTAACCAACACTGAAGCTTTCTTT
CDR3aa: CASSPLVTNTEAFF

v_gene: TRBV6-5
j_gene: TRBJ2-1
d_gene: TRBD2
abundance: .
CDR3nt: TGTGCCAGCAGTTACGTCGGCGGGAGGGCACTGAGTGAGCAGTTCTTC
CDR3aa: CASSYVGGRALSEQFF

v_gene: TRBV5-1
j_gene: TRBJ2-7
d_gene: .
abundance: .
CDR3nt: TGCGCCAGCAGCTTGATCGGTAAGAGCTCCTACGAGCAGTACTTC
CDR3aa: CASSLIGKSSYEQYF

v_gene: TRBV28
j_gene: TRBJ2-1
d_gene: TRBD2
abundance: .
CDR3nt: TGTGCCAGCAGTTCGACTAGCGGGGGGGCGAGGGAGCAGTTCTTC
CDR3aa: CASSSTSGGAREQFF

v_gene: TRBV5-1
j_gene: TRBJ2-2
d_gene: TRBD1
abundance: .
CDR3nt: TGCGCCAGCAGCTTGGTGGTGACAGGGCGGCCCGGGGAGCTGTTTTTT
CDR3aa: CASSLVVTGRPGELFF